These T cell receptor beta chains were read from a single sample in a study of control samples from healthy donors and cancer patients. Profiling relied on immunoSEQ multiplex PCR, and the TCRdb table lists in-frame clones only, not all of them. This table has about 130,000 clones, roughly 92% appearing once. The sequencing sample was made of blood. Receptor source: a man in his late teens or twenties in good health. Each CDR3 is given with its conserved first and last residue. The D gene is left open where the match is weak. Clone size, where shown, is once, few, many, or a class for clones that have expanded.

j_call v_call clone_size d_call cdr3_aa cdr3_nt
TRBJ2-7 TRBV6-5 NA NA CASSPAGPYEQYF TGTGCCAGCAGCCCAGCCGGCCCCTACGAGCAGTACTTC
TRBJ2-5 TRBV12-3/TRBV12-4 NA NA CASSLGETQYF TGTGCCAGCAGTTTAGGGGAGACCCAGTACTTC
TRBJ1-2 TRBV10-3 NA NA CAISAFYNSYGYTF TGTGCCATCAGTGCTTTTTACAATTCCTATGGCTACACCTTC
TRBJ1-4 TRBV12-5 once NA CASGLVLGGGLWEKLFF TGTGCTAGTGGTTTGGTTCTGGGTGGGGGGTTATGGGAAAAACTGTTTTTT
TRBJ1-3 TRBV5-1 NA NA CASSLDFLGAAGNTIYF TGCGCCAGCAGCTTGGATTTTTTGGGGGCCGCTGGAAACACCATATATTTT
TRBJ1-5 TRBV19 once NA CASSFQRDSNQPQHF TGTGCCAGTAGTTTCCAAAGAGATAGCAATCAGCCCCAGCATTTT
TRBJ1-5 TRBV6-4 NA TRBD1 CASSDSPDRVVFSNQPQHF TGTGCCAGCAGTGACTCGCCGGACAGGGTCGTATTTAGCAATCAGCCCCAGCATTTT
TRBJ2-1 TRBV27 NA TRBD1 CASSLGRGYSYNEQFF TGTGCCAGCAGTTTAGGCAGGGGGTATTCCTACAATGAGCAGTTCTTC
TRBJ1-3 TRBV3-1/TRBV3-2 NA TRBD1 CASSQDRGNSGNTIYF TGTGCCAGCAGCCAGGACAGGGGTAACTCTGGAAACACCATATATTTT
TRBJ1-1 TRBV6-5 NA TRBD1 CASRMTGGTTEAFF TGTGCCAGCAGAATGACAGGGGGGACCACTGAAGCTTTCTTT
TRBJ2-3 TRBV6-5 NA NA CASRPGNTDTQYF TGTGCCAGCAGGCCGGGAAACACAGATACGCAGTATTTT
TRBJ2-3 TRBV12-3/TRBV12-4 NA NA CASSLSSRDTQYF TGTGCCAGCAGTTTATCCTCCCGAGATACGCAGTATTTT
TRBJ2-3 TRBV4-2 NA TRBD2 CASSQDTSGGIQDTQYF TGTGCCAGCAGCCAAGATACTAGCGGGGGGATTCAGGATACGCAGTATTTT
TRBJ2-1 TRBV29-1 few NA CSVPNRRRYNEQFF TGCAGCGTGCCCAACAGGAGACGTTACAATGAGCAGTTCTTC
TRBJ2-3 TRBV2 once TRBD1 CASTKRGQSTDTQYF TGTGCCAGCACCAAAAGGGGACAGAGCACAGATACGCAGTATTTT
TRBJ2-7 TRBV18 once NA CASSPGSISSYEQYF TGTGCCAGCTCACCCGGCAGCATAAGCTCCTACGAGCAGTACTTC
TRBJ1-3 TRBV9 NA NA CASSVEGAGNTIYF TGTGCCAGCAGCGTAGAAGGCGCCGGGAACACCATATATTTT